Below, one TCR beta chain is given with its context. Its antigen remains unidentified. These data belong to a study of cytomegalovirus exposure and HLA in healthy donors. Study conclusions and caveats: For most TCR sequences rarity was the rule, although some public TCRs occurred in many donors. When a later analysis compared HLA-associated TCR beta chains with equally common others, the HLA-associated chains turned out to be more clonally expanded and to have lower generation probabilities. TCR beta V- and J-gene trimming was later associated with a missense DCLRE1C variant.

Germline-derived CDR1 and CDR2 are LNHDA and SQIVND (reference sequence). This CDR3 contains 12 residues. Trimming shortened V by 11 bases and J by 4 bases, and 13 bases separated the two germline ends. Though probably carrying unrecorded immune exposures, donors were nominally healthy at sampling. PCR was performed using 60 Vbeta and 13 Jbeta primers. The data were produced by immunoSEQ multiplex PCR, yet TCRdb's version contains in-frame clones alone and is incomplete. This table holds approximately 290,000 clones, 80% found once. The chain couples TRBV19 to TRBJ2-3; D is ambiguous. Sample: PBMCs. The receptor comes from a girl between 2 and 10 years old in good health and CMV-seronegative. The CDR3 region is CAGVLVSDTQYF. CDR3 in DNA: TGTGCCGGAGTTTTAGTTTCAGATACGCAGTATTTT.